These T cell receptor beta chains were read from a single sample in a study of regulatory T cells in long-lasting Graves disease. TCRdb re-called the multiplex PCR reads through MiXCR, storing one row per CDR3 protein. The table has some 240,000 distinct CDR3 sequences, roughly a fifth seen once. The sample was also linked to a second study, of T cells in Graves' hyperthyroidism and ophthalmopathy.

The sample here was peripheral blood mononuclear cells (PBMCs), taken at new diagnosis, from a patient treated with antithyroid drugs. These receptor sequences come from a woman aged 25 to 39 with Graves disease. Both conserved end residues are part of each CDR3. A D gene is named only where the DNA matches it firmly. Expanded clones are given a class, and other clones once, few, many or no size at all.

DNA	CDR3	V	J	length	size	D
TGTGCCAGCAGGCTAGCGGGAGTCGGAGAGACCCAGTACTTC	CASRLAGVGETQYF	TRBV7-9	TRBJ2-5	14	many	TRBD2
TGTGCCAGCAGTCCTGGACAGGGTGTTTCATTTCCGTATCCCCCTGGAAACACCATATATTTT	CASSPGQGVSFPYPPGNTIYF	TRBV12-3/TRBV12-4	TRBJ1-3	21	.	TRBD1
TGTGCCAGCAGTTACCCCGGGGGGGCCCAAGATACGCAGTATTTT	CASSYPGGAQDTQYF	TRBV6-5	TRBJ2-3	15	many	TRBD2
TGTGCCAGTAGTATAGGTGGGACAAGGAACACTGAAGCTTTCTTT	CASSIGGTRNTEAFF	TRBV19	TRBJ1-1	15	.	.
TGCGCCAGCAGCCAAGAGAACAGACCTAACTATGGCTACACCTTC	CASSQENRPNYGYTF	TRBV4-1	TRBJ1-2	15	many	.
TGTGCCAGCAGACGCCCCGGGACAGGGGCGACCCAGTACTTC	CASRRPGTGATQYF	TRBV6-1	TRBJ2-5	14	many	TRBD1
TGTGCCAGCAGTGCGGGGACAGGGGGCTGGAACTATGGCTACACCTTC	CASSAGTGGWNYGYTF	TRBV2	TRBJ1-2	16	.	TRBD1
TGCAGTGCTAACAGGGGCACAGATACGCAGTATTTT	CSANRGTDTQYF	TRBV20-1	TRBJ2-3	12	many	.
TGTGCCATCAGCGGAGACAGAAATCAGCCCCAGCATTTT	CAISGDRNQPQHF	TRBV10-3	TRBJ1-5	13	few	.
TGTGCCAGCAGTTTCTTCACAGGGGCCACAGATACGCAGTATTTT	CASSFFTGATDTQYF	TRBV12-3/TRBV12-4	TRBJ2-3	15	many	TRBD1
TGTGCCAGCAGTGAATCCCGGGACCCCAACTATGGCTACACCTTC	CASSESRDPNYGYTF	TRBV2	TRBJ1-2	15	many	.
TGTGCCTGGAGCCCAACTAGCGGGGGACAAGAGACCCAGTACTTC	CAWSPTSGGQETQYF	TRBV30	TRBJ2-5	15	many	TRBD2
TGTGCCAGTAGTCTACTAGCGGGAGGTGGAGATACGCAGTATTTT	CASSLLAGGGDTQYF	TRBV19	TRBJ2-3	15	many	TRBD2
TGTGCCAGCAGTTACTCGGGGGGGAGGACTGAAGCTTTCTTT	CASSYSGGRTEAFF	TRBV6-5	TRBJ1-1	14	many	.
TGCGCCAGCAGCCAAGGGGTCCCAGGTGGCATTGAAAAACTGTTTTTT	CASSQGVPGGIEKLFF	TRBV4-1	TRBJ1-4	16	many	.
TGTGCCAGCAGGTCAGGGGGATCGGCTAATGAAAAACTGTTTTTT	CASRSGGSANEKLFF	TRBV6-1	TRBJ1-4	15	many	TRBD1
TGCGCCAGCAGTCCCAGCGACTCTGGGGCCAACGTCCTGACTTTC	CASSPSDSGANVLTF	TRBV5-1	TRBJ2-6	15	.	.
TGCGCCAGCAGCCCCCGGGACAGGAATGAAAAACTGTTTTTT	CASSPRDRNEKLFF	TRBV5-1	TRBJ1-4	14	few	TRBD1
TGTGCCAGCAGTTTTAGGGCCTGGGCCCAAGAGACCCAGTACTTC	CASSFRAWAQETQYF	TRBV27	TRBJ2-5	15	many	.
TGCAGCGTTGATGGTGGGACAGGGTACACCGGGGAGCTGTTTTTT	CSVDGGTGYTGELFF	TRBV29-1	TRBJ2-2	15	.	TRBD1
TGTGCCAGCAGCCCCGACAGGGGGGACTCCTACGAGCAGTACTTC	CASSPDRGDSYEQYF	TRBV6-1	TRBJ2-7	15	.	TRBD1
TGTGCCAGCAGTAAGCGTGACAGGGGCCTACAAGAGACCCAGTACTTC	CASSKRDRGLQETQYF	TRBV11-2	TRBJ2-5	16	.	TRBD1
TGTGCCAGCAGGGGGGGACTAGCGGGAGTCAATGAGCAGTTCTTC	CASRGGLAGVNEQFF	TRBV12-3/TRBV12-4	TRBJ2-1	15	.	TRBD2
TGCGCCAGCAGGTTCCGGGACTCTACCTACGAGCAGTACTTC	CASRFRDSTYEQYF	TRBV5-1	TRBJ2-7	14	.	.
TGTGCCAGTAGGGAGGACGGTGGACGGAACTATGGCTACACCTTC	CASREDGGRNYGYTF	TRBV19	TRBJ1-2	15	many	.
TGTGCTAGTGGTTTGTGGGACACTGAAGCTTTCTTT	CASGLWDTEAFF	TRBV12-5	TRBJ1-1	12	many	.
TGTGCCAGCAAGTACGGGAACACTGAAGCTTTCTTT	CASKYGNTEAFF	TRBV12-3/TRBV12-4	TRBJ1-1	12	many	.
TGTGCCAGCAGTTACTCGTTGGAGGGGAGCACTGAAGCTTTCTTT	CASSYSLEGSTEAFF	TRBV6-5	TRBJ1-1	15	many	.
TGTGCCAGCAGCCCAACCGATGTTAACTATGGCTACACCTTC	CASSPTDVNYGYTF	TRBV11-3	TRBJ1-2	14	many	.
TGTGCCATCAGTGCCTCGGGGTCTGGAAACACCATATATTTT	CAISASGSGNTIYF	TRBV10-3	TRBJ1-3	14	many	.
TGCAGTGCCCGCGTTGAAGCTTTCTTT	CSARVEAFF	TRBV20-1	TRBJ1-1	9	many	.
TGTGCCAGCAGTGGACAGGGGATGAACTCTGGGGCCAACGTCCTGACTTTC	CASSGQGMNSGANVLTF	TRBV28	TRBJ2-6	17	many	TRBD1
TGTGCCAGCAGCAACACACAGGGGTTTAGCACAGATACGCAGTATTTT	CASSNTQGFSTDTQYF	TRBV9	TRBJ2-3	16	few	TRBD1
TGCGCCAGCAGCTTGGTTCAGGTCCAAGAGACCCAGTACTTC	CASSLVQVQETQYF	TRBV5-1	TRBJ2-5	14	.	.
TGTGCCAGCAGTGGTTCAAGGCCCACCTACGAGCAGTACTTC	CASSGSRPTYEQYF	TRBV28	TRBJ2-7	14	once	.
TGCAGTGCTAGAGATTCGGGACAGGGGGCGGTGCTGGACACTGAAGCTTTCTTT	CSARDSGQGAVLDTEAFF	TRBV20-1	TRBJ1-1	18	many	TRBD1
TGTGCCAGCAGTTCGACAGGGGGCGGAACAGATACGCAGTATTTT	CASSSTGGGTDTQYF	TRBV28	TRBJ2-3	15	.	TRBD1
TGTGCCAGCACCTTGGCCCGAGGGGGGAGGGCAGATACGCAGTATTTT	CASTLARGGRADTQYF	TRBV2	TRBJ2-3	16	.	.
TGTGCCAGCAGTGAACAGGGATCGAGGAATCAGCCCCAGCATTTT	CASSEQGSRNQPQHF	TRBV2	TRBJ1-5	15	.	.
TGTGCCAGCAGTGACCTGGGGGAGGCGCTCGGCTACACCTTC	CASSDLGEALGYTF	TRBV27	TRBJ1-2	14	few	.
TGTGCCAGCAGGGGCGGGTGGGCAGGGCCGACCGGGGATACGCAGTATTTT	CASRGGWAGPTGDTQYF	TRBV28	TRBJ2-3	17	.	.
TGCGCCAGCATGGGTAGCGAAACCTACGAGCAGTACTTC	CASMGSETYEQYF	TRBV5-1	TRBJ2-7	13	many	.
TGTGCCAGCAGTACATACCGGGACAGGGTAAATTCACCCCTCCACTTT	CASSTYRDRVNSPLHF	TRBV28	TRBJ1-6	16	many	TRBD1
TGTGCCAGCAGTGAGGGAAATGAAGAAAAACTGTTTTTT	CASSEGNEEKLFF	TRBV2	TRBJ1-4	13	many	.
TGTGCCAGCAGGCCAGGGGCCGTACAAGAGACCCAGTACTTC	CASRPGAVQETQYF	TRBV12-3/TRBV12-4	TRBJ2-5	14	.	.
TGCAGTGCTAGAGACCCCGGGAGAAAGACCCAGTACTTC	CSARDPGRKTQYF	TRBV20-1	TRBJ2-5	13	many	.
TGCGCCAGCAGCGAGGGACCGGCAGGCGGCTACACCTTC	CASSEGPAGGYTF	TRBV5-1	TRBJ1-2	13	many	.
TGTGCCAGCAGCTCAGCCACAGTCGGGGAGCTGTTTTTT	CASSSATVGELFF	TRBV11-3	TRBJ2-2	13	many	.